This entry concerns a single TCR beta chain. The antigen remains undetermined. These data originate in a study of cytomegalovirus exposure and HLA in healthy donors. Vbeta (60) and Jbeta (13) primers were used in the PCR. Clones were read by immunoSEQ multiplex PCR, and TCRdb kept only the in-frame ones, dropping some. Of 90,000 to 120,000 clones in the sample, roughly 84% were seen once. General observations from the study: HLA restriction was apparent for most CMV-associated TCR beta chains in a later analysis. The study carried out a later analysis of TCR beta sequences. It associated some 17,000 of them with specific HLA alleles at a false discovery rate of 0.05. A later look showed TCR association rates differing by HLA locus, highest for DRB1 and lowest for HLA-C. In an earlier analysis, most TCR beta V segments were productive about 87% or about 30% of the time.

The CDR3 contains 12 residues. Trimming shortened V by 1 base and J by 5 bases, and 7 bases separated the two germline ends. Germline CDR1 reads SGHRS; CDR2 reads YFSETQ. The rearrangement joins TRBV5-1 to TRBJ2-7, with D perhaps TRBD1 (6 bases). The sequenced material came from PBMCs. The clonotype originates from a woman aged 18-29 years in good health and CMV-seronegative. The CDR3 coding sequence is TGCGCCAGCAGCTTGAACAGGGACGAGCAGTACTTC. This sequence encodes CASSLNRDEQYF.